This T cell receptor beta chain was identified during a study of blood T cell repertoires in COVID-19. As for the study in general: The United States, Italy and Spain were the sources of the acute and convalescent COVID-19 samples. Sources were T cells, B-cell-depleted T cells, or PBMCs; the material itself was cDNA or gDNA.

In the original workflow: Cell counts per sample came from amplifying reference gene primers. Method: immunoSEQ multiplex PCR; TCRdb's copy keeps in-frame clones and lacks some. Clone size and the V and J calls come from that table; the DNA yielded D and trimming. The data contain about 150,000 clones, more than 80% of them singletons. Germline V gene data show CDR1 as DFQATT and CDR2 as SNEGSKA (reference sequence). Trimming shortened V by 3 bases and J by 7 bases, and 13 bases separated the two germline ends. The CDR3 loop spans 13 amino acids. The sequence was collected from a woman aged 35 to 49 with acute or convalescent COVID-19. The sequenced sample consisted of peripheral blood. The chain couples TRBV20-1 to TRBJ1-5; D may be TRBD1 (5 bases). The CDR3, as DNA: TGCAGTGCTAGTCTGCCGGGGGGACAGCCCCAGCATTTT. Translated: CSASLPGGQPQHF.